The clone carrying this TCR beta chain was seen at least ten times. Its antigen is as yet unknown. This specimen comes from a study of CD8 T cells in ankylosing spondylitis. Study outcomes and limitations: Ankylosing spondylitis blood appeared to be characterized by a TCR beta motif of about 8 highly homologous variants.

The germline V gene has CDR1 SGDLS and CDR2 YYNGEE. Trimming stripped 5 bases from V and 0 bases from J, with 12 bases between. The CDR3 runs to 14 residues. TCRdb reprocessed the 5' RACE reads via MiXCR and lists one record per CDR3 protein. Here the sample spans fewer than 550,000 distinct CDR3 sequences, approximately 5.3% being singletons. This TCR was recovered from a male donor with ankylosing spondylitis. The rearrangement links TRBV9 to TRBJ2-7; weak D call: TRBD1 (6 bases). Sequencing was performed on blood, either unsorted or a sorted T cell fraction (not recorded which). CDR3 in amino acids: CASSAGTTSYEQYF. In nucleotides, the CDR3 is TGTGCCAGCAGTGCCGGGACAACCTCCTACGAGCAGTACTTC. Full variable domain (missing parts from reference TRBV9 and TRBJ2-7): DSGVTQTPKHLITATGQRVTLRCSPRSGDLSVYWYQQSLDQGLQFLIQYYNGEERAKGNILERFSAQQFPDLHSELNLSSLELGDSALYFCASSAGTTSYEQYFGPGTRLTVT.